This T cell receptor (beta chain) stems from a study of T cell changes during pregnancy in multiple sclerosis. CDR3 length equals 16 residues. V trimming: 2 bases; J trimming: 4 bases; junction bases outside the gene matches: 9. The germline V gene has CDR1 KGHSH and CDR2 LQKENI. Profiled with immunoSEQ multiplex PCR; TCRdb holds only in-frame clones, not every one. The table has over 45,000 clones, about 90% seen once. The rearrangement links TRBV18 to TRBJ2-7; TRBD2 aligns across 9 bases. This TCR derives from a female donor with multiple sclerosis, enrolled in a pregnancy study. The input for sequencing was CD4+ T cells from peripheral blood mononuclear cells, taken after pregnancy. CDR3 sequence (DNA): TGTGCCAGCTCACCAACAGCGGGAGGTGTATTATACGAGCAGTACTTC. It is translated as CASSPTAGGVLYEQYF.